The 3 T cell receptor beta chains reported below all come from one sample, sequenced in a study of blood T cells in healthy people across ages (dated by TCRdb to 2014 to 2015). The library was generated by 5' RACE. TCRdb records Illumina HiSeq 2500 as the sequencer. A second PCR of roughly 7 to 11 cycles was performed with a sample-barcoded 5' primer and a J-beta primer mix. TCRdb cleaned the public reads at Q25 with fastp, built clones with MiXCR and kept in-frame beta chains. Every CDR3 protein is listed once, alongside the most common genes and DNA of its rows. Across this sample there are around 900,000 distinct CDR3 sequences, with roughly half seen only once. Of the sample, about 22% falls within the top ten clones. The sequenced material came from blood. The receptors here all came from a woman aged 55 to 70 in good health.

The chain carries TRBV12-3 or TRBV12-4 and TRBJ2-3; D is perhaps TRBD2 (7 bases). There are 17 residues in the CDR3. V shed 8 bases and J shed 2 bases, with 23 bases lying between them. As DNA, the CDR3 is TGTGCCAGCGCTGAAGGAGGGGGGGGGACCCTCACAGATACGCAGTATTTT. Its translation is CASAEGGGGTLTDTQYF.

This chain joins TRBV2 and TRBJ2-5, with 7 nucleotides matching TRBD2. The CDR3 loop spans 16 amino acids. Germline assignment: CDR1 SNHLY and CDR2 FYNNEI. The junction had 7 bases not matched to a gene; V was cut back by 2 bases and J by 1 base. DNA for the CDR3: TGTGCCAGCAGTGAAACGGGGCTAGCGGCCCAAGAGACCCAGTACTTC. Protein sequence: CASSETGLAAQETQYF.

The CDR3 DNA is TGTGCCAGCAGTCCCCGGGACAGTAAAAACATTCAGTACTTC. Protein product: CASSPRDSKNIQYF. The chain uses TRBV21-1 and TRBJ2-4; the table gives TRBD1 as D, unverified against the DNA. TRBV21-1 is listed as a pseudogene. The CDR3 is 14 amino acids.